Below, 17 T cell receptor beta chains from the same sample are listed, as sequenced in a study of T cells in Graves' hyperthyroidism and ophthalmopathy. There were TCR beta CDR3 regions amplified from RNA transcripts. Primed by the HTBI set, a first-round RT-PCR was run on the TCR CDR3. TCRdb itself ran the multiplex PCR reads through MiXCR, one entry per CDR3 protein. Altogether some 510,000 distinct CDR3 sequences are present, around 45% being singletons, with the ten largest covering nearly 8.5%. Source material: peripheral blood or thyroid tissue (not recorded which). The receptors stem from a woman aged 18-29 years with Graves' hyperthyroidism.

This clonotype has only a few counts. The genes are TRBV20-1 and TRBJ2-5; D is possibly TRBD1 (6 bases). The CDR3 contains 16 residues. Trimming left V 0 bases short and J 5 bases short, with 19 bases between. Per the germline V gene, CDR1 is DFQATT and CDR2 is SNEGSKA (reference sequence). The CDR3, as DNA: TGCAGTGCTAGAGATCTTGGCAGGGGCCTCAGGGAGACCCAGTACTTC. Its translation: CSARDLGRGLRETQYF.

Comment on this clonotype: Given the absence of the conserved phenylalanine or tryptophan at the CDR3 end, a read error is likely. The genes are TRBV4-1 and TRBJ2-7; D is undetermined. The V end was cut by 1 base, the J end by 1 base, with 8 bases between. Germline CDR1 and CDR2: MGHRA and YSYEKL. The CDR3 has 14 residues. CDR3 region: CASSQALSSYEQYL. CDR3 DNA: TGCGCCAGCAGCCAAGCTTTATCTTCCTACGAGCAGTACCTC.

This clonotype was picked up a small number of times. The rearrangement joins TRBV29-1 to TRBJ1-2; TRBD1 is a possible D gene (6 bases). The V gene's germline CDR1 is SQVTM and CDR2 ANQGSEA. This CDR3 contains 13 residues. The ends were cut back, 8 bases at V and 0 bases at J, with 13 bases in the middle. CDR3 nucleotides: TGCAGCTGCGATGACAGGTCTAACTATGGCTACACCTTC. Its translation is CSCDDRSNYGYTF.

This chain connects TRBV20-1 to TRBJ1-1; 7 bases fit TRBD1. The CDR3 length is 17 residues. CDR1 DFQATT and CDR2 SNEGSKA come from the germline V gene (reference sequence). Losses at the gene ends were 0 bases for V and 4 bases for J; bases not matched to a gene: 14. This CDR3 is CSARDPRQGLRSTEAFF. In DNA form, the CDR3 reads TGCAGTGCTAGAGATCCCCGACAGGGTCTAAGGAGCACTGAAGCTTTCTTT.

This clonotype has only one observation. V is TRBV15 and J is TRBJ1-5; D uncertain. The V end lost 3 bases, the J end lost 0 bases, and 9 bases lay between the germline ends. The CDR3 extends over 15 amino acids. CDR1 is LNHNV and CDR2 is YYDKDF in the germline V gene (reference sequence). CDR3 sequence (DNA): TGTGCCACCAGCAGTCGGAGGTATAGCAATCAGCCCCAGCATTTT. This codes for CATSSRRYSNQPQHF.

This clonotype was picked up many times. The chain employs TRBV4-2 and TRBJ1-5; possibly TRBD1 for D (5 bases). Looked up from germline, CDR1 is LGHNA and CDR2 is YNFKEQ. V was trimmed by 10 bases and J by 1 base, leaving 11 bases between them. CDR3 size: 13 residues. CDR3 residues: CATSEGSNQPQHF. DNA of the CDR3: TGTGCCACTTCCGAGGGGAGCAATCAGCCCCAGCATTTT.

This clonotype was seen a single time. This chain uses TRBV7-3 with TRBJ2-7, with 7 positions matching TRBD2. The germline gives CDR1 SGHTA, CDR2 FQGTGA. This CDR3 has 18 residues. Trimming took 1 base from V and 4 from J; bases not matched to a gene: 16. The CDR3 reads CASSLRGIGASGVYEQYF. CDR3 in DNA: TGTGCCAGCAGCTTAAGGGGAATCGGGGCTAGCGGAGTTTACGAGCAGTACTTC. Full variable domain (remainder filled in from reference TRBV7-3 and TRBJ2-7): GAGVSQTPSNKVTEKGKYVELRCDPISGHTALYWYRQSLGQGPEFLIYFQGTGAADDSGLPNDRFFAVRPEGSVSTLKIQRTERGDSAVYLCASSLRGIGASGVYEQYFGPGTRLTVT.

The rearrangement links TRBV20-1 to TRBJ2-7; 7 nucleotides match TRBD2. V gave up 0 bases and J gave up 7 bases; unmatched junction bases: 0. CDR1 and CDR2 (germline): DFQATT, SNEGSKA (reference sequence). CDR3 length: 11 residues. CDR3: CSAREREEQYF. The CDR3 DNA reads as TGCAGTGCTAGAGAGCGGGAGGAGCAGTACTTC.

This clonotype was counted ten times or more. The J gene is TRBJ2-6, the V gene TRBV19, with D perhaps matching TRBD1 or TRBD2 (5 bases each). CDR1 LNHDA and CDR2 SQIVND come from the germline V gene (reference sequence). CDR3 length: 15 amino acids. Trimming stripped 5 bases from V and 0 bases from J, with 8 bases between. CDR3 sequence reads: CASSWGSSGANVLTF. CDR3 DNA: TGTGCCAGTAGTTGGGGGAGCTCTGGGGCCAACGTCCTGACTTTC.

This clonotype was observed a handful of times. V usage is TRBV6-5 and J usage is TRBJ1-4; unclear D gene. Germline loops: CDR1 MNHEY, CDR2 SVGAGI. V was trimmed by 3 bases and J by 5 bases, leaving 7 bases between them. This CDR3 has 13 amino acids. CDR3 sequence reads: CASSYPVNEKLFF. For the CDR3, the DNA is TGTGCCAGCAGTTATCCCGTCAATGAAAAACTGTTTTTT.

This clonotype was found a few times. The chain couples TRBV20-1 to TRBJ2-5; no firm D call. Germline V gene lookup returns CDR1 DFQATT and CDR2 SNEGSKA (reference sequence). This CDR3 region has 12 residues. V was cut by 4 bases and J by 0 bases, with 6 bases left in between. The CDR3 sequence is CSAIKYQETQYF. For the CDR3, the DNA is TGCAGTGCTATTAAGTACCAAGAGACCCAGTACTTC.

V usage is TRBV6-5 and J usage is TRBJ2-5, with 13 bases lining up with TRBD2. The J call is doubtful: the DNA matches TRBJ2-1 better. Germline V lookup: CDR1 MNHEY, CDR2 SVGAGI. The CDR3 totals 14 residues. CDR3: CASSLGLAGHEQFF. As DNA, the CDR3 is TGTGCCAGCAGTTTGGGACTAGCGGGGCATGAGCAGTTCTTC.

This chain uses TRBV10-2 with TRBJ2-2; 10 nucleotides agree with TRBD1. Germline lookup yields CDR1 WSHSY and CDR2 SAAADI. With V trimmed by 6 bases and J by 4 bases, 2 bases remained unmatched. The CDR3 has 14 residues. Here the CDR3 DNA reads TGCGCCAGCAGCCGGACAGGGGGCACCGGGGAGCTGTTTTTT. Translated: CASSRTGGTGELFF.

The rearrangement uses TRBV25-1 and TRBJ2-3, with D unresolved. Germline V gives CDR1 MGHDK, CDR2 SYGVNS. The V and J ends lost 0 bases and 0 bases respectively, with 7 bases between them. CDR3 length equals 15 residues. This chain's CDR3 is CASSEYPPSTDTQYF. In DNA form, the CDR3 reads TGTGCCAGCAGTGAATACCCTCCTAGCACAGATACGCAGTATTTT.

This clonotype is categorized as medium-sized. The chain carries TRBV20-1 and TRBJ2-5; 8 positions match TRBD1. CDR3 size: 13 residues. The V gene's germline CDR1 is DFQATT and CDR2 SNEGSKA (reference sequence). V dropped 5 bases and J dropped 5; count of bases not matched to a gene: 7. The CDR3 DNA follows: TGCAGTGCTGGACAGGGCATTTCGGAGACCCAGTACTTC. Its translation: CSAGQGISETQYF.

The sample holds many counts of this clonotype. The rearrangement uses TRBV24-1 and TRBJ2-5; weak D call: TRBD2 (6 bases). V lost 3 bases, J lost 0 bases, and 16 bases lay in between. The germline gives CDR1 KGHDR, CDR2 SFDVKD. The CDR3 consists of 17 residues. The CDR3 sequence is CATSDTWGGANQETQYF. In nucleotides, the CDR3 is TGTGCCACCAGTGATACCTGGGGAGGCGCAAACCAAGAGACCCAGTACTTC.

In its sample, this clonotype was seen a few times. At one of its ends the junction is not consistent with the germline gene, which may arise from a read error. The chain uses TRBV10-3 and TRBJ2-5, with D possibly TRBD1 on 7 matching bases. CDR3 length equals 16 residues. CDR1 ENHRY and CDR2 SYGVKD come from the germline V gene. The CDR3 DNA is TGTGCCAGCAGTTACTCCGGGACGGAGGGGGCAGAGACCCAGTACTTC. Its protein product is CASSYSGTEGAETQYF.